These T cell receptor beta chains were read from a single sample in a study of blood T cell repertoires in COVID-19. Only in-frame clones appear in the TCRdb table, and some are missing; sequencing was by immunoSEQ multiplex PCR. The sample includes 200,000 to 300,000 clones, around 90% of them seen just once. The sequencing input was PBMCs or T cells enriched from blood (not recorded which). The receptors shown here come from a woman aged 25-40 years with acute COVID-19. CDR3s include the opening cysteine and the closing phenylalanine or tryptophan. The D gene is left open where the match is weak. Clone sizes are given selectively: once, few, many, or a class where the clone is expanded.

cdr3_aa: CASSQDREGLVTEAFF
cdr3_nt: TGTGCCAGCAGCCAAGATAGGGAGGGTCTGGTCACTGAAGCTTTCTTT
d_call: .
v_call: TRBV3-1/TRBV3-2
clone_size: .
j_call: TRBJ1-1

cdr3_aa: CASSYPEGQNYGYTF
cdr3_nt: TGTGCCAGCAGTTACCCGGAGGGGCAGAACTATGGCTACACCTTC
d_call: .
v_call: TRBV6-2/TRBV6-3
clone_size: .
j_call: TRBJ1-2

cdr3_aa: CASRILRDRGHEQYF
cdr3_nt: TGTGCCAGCAGAATTCTCCGAGACAGGGGCCACGAGCAGTACTTC
d_call: TRBD1
v_call: TRBV2
clone_size: .
j_call: TRBJ2-7

cdr3_aa: CASSLGGQNTEAFF
cdr3_nt: TGCGCCAGCAGCTTAGGGGGCCAGAACACTGAAGCTTTCTTT
d_call: TRBD1
v_call: TRBV5-1
clone_size: many
j_call: TRBJ1-1

cdr3_aa: CASSTGGGNEQYF
cdr3_nt: TGTGCCAGCAGCACAGGGGGGGGGAACGAGCAGTACTTC
d_call: .
v_call: TRBV11-3
clone_size: .
j_call: TRBJ2-7

cdr3_aa: CASSYGGTTNEKLFF
cdr3_nt: TGTGCCAGCAGTTACGGCGGGACCACTAATGAAAAACTGTTTTTT
d_call: .
v_call: TRBV6-5
clone_size: .
j_call: TRBJ1-4

cdr3_aa: CAISESGAKNTEAFF
cdr3_nt: TGTGCCATCAGTGAGTCAGGGGCCAAAAACACTGAAGCTTTCTTT
d_call: .
v_call: TRBV10-3
clone_size: once
j_call: TRBJ1-1

cdr3_aa: CATSEGGGRNEQFF
cdr3_nt: TGTGCCACCAGTGAAGGAGGGGGCAGAAATGAGCAGTTCTTC
d_call: .
v_call: TRBV24-1
clone_size: few
j_call: TRBJ2-1

cdr3_aa: CASSIAGTPNTGELFF
cdr3_nt: TGTGCCAGTAGTATAGCGGGGACACCGAACACCGGGGAGCTGTTTTTT
d_call: .
v_call: TRBV19
clone_size: once
j_call: TRBJ2-2

cdr3_aa: CASSLLLNSDTEAFF
cdr3_nt: TGTGCCAGTAGTTTACTCCTAAATTCCGACACTGAAGCTTTCTTT
d_call: .
v_call: TRBV19
clone_size: .
j_call: TRBJ1-1

cdr3_aa: CASSPVGLQGNPGYTEAFF
cdr3_nt: TGTGCCAGCTCACCAGTAGGGTTACAGGGCAACCCAGGGTACACTGAAGCTTTCTTT
d_call: .
v_call: TRBV18
clone_size: .
j_call: TRBJ1-1

cdr3_aa: CASGFGTGVYEQYF
cdr3_nt: TGTGCTAGTGGTTTTGGGACAGGGGTTTACGAGCAGTACTTC
d_call: TRBD1
v_call: TRBV12-5
clone_size: .
j_call: TRBJ2-7

cdr3_aa: CASAYLSGANVLTF
cdr3_nt: TGTGCCAGTGCCTATCTCTCTGGGGCCAACGTCCTGACTTTC
d_call: .
v_call: TRBV6-5
clone_size: many
j_call: TRBJ2-6

cdr3_aa: CASSLGAKGNTIYF
cdr3_nt: TGCGCCAGCAGCTTAGGGGCTAAAGGAAACACCATATATTTT
d_call: .
v_call: TRBV5-1
clone_size: once
j_call: TRBJ1-3

cdr3_aa: CASSPTPLAGGRITGELFF
cdr3_nt: TGTGCCAGCAGTCCTACCCCGCTAGCGGGGGGGCGTATCACCGGGGAGCTGTTTTTT
d_call: TRBD2
v_call: TRBV6-8
clone_size: .
j_call: TRBJ2-2

cdr3_aa: CASSPGRDRVVGVEQFF
cdr3_nt: TGTGCCAGCAGCCCTGGTCGGGACAGGGTGGTAGGGGTTGAGCAGTTCTTC
d_call: TRBD1
v_call: TRBV11-3
clone_size: .
j_call: TRBJ2-1

cdr3_aa: CSVSYGYTF
cdr3_nt: TGCAGCGTCTCGTATGGCTACACCTTC
d_call: .
v_call: TRBV29-1
clone_size: .
j_call: TRBJ1-2

cdr3_aa: CASSQADRSPLHF
cdr3_nt: TGTGCCAGCAGCCAAGCGGACAGGTCACCCCTCCACTTT
d_call: TRBD1
v_call: TRBV3-1/TRBV3-2
clone_size: .
j_call: TRBJ1-6

cdr3_aa: CASSLDRADEQYF
cdr3_nt: TGTGCCAGCAGCTTGGACAGGGCGGACGAGCAGTACTTC
d_call: TRBD1
v_call: TRBV11-3
clone_size: .
j_call: TRBJ2-7

cdr3_aa: CAWSEQETQYF
cdr3_nt: TGTGCCTGGAGCGAGCAAGAGACCCAGTACTTC
d_call: .
v_call: TRBV30
clone_size: .
j_call: TRBJ2-5

cdr3_aa: CASSQFQKKAFF
cdr3_nt: TGCGCCAGCAGCCAATTTCAGAAGAAAGCTTTCTTT
d_call: .
v_call: TRBV4-1
clone_size: .
j_call: TRBJ1-1

cdr3_aa: CATRSGGPYNEQFF
cdr3_nt: TGTGCCACCCGCAGCGGGGGCCCCTACAATGAGCAGTTCTTC
d_call: TRBD2
v_call: TRBV19
clone_size: .
j_call: TRBJ2-1

cdr3_aa: CASRDQGEINEKLFF
cdr3_nt: TGTGCCAGCAGGGATCAGGGGGAGATTAATGAAAAACTGTTTTTT
d_call: TRBD1
v_call: TRBV11-2
clone_size: .
j_call: TRBJ1-4

cdr3_aa: CASSPPGTTHREQYF
cdr3_nt: TGCGCCAGCAGCCCTCCCGGGACTACCCACCGCGAGCAGTACTTC
d_call: TRBD2
v_call: TRBV5-1
clone_size: .
j_call: TRBJ2-7

cdr3_aa: CASSWQGGGELFF
cdr3_nt: TGTGCCAGCAGCTGGCAGGGCGGCGGGGAGCTGTTTTTT
d_call: .
v_call: TRBV11-2
clone_size: .
j_call: TRBJ2-2

cdr3_aa: CASSIEGGQETQYF
cdr3_nt: TGTGCCAGTAGTATCGAGGGGGGGCAAGAGACCCAGTACTTC
d_call: .
v_call: TRBV19
clone_size: .
j_call: TRBJ2-5

cdr3_aa: CASRRDRTGGARGYTF
cdr3_nt: TGTGCCAGTAGGAGAGACCGGACAGGGGGCGCAAGGGGCTACACCTTC
d_call: TRBD1
v_call: TRBV19
clone_size: .
j_call: TRBJ1-2

cdr3_aa: CASSPEGVNTEAFF
cdr3_nt: TGTGCCAGCTCACCGGAGGGCGTGAACACTGAAGCTTTCTTT
d_call: .
v_call: TRBV18
clone_size: once
j_call: TRBJ1-1